The 18 T cell receptor beta chains below come from one sample, sequenced in a study of blood T cell repertoires in COVID-19 (dated by TCRdb to 2018 to 2021). Receptor libraries were prepared by the immunoSEQ multiplex PCR assay. TCRdb stores this immuneACCESS table with in-frame sequences only. Part of the clones is absent; in the studies checked, under half of the shortfall reflects unresolved V genes, and no reason is known for the rest. This sample gives 220,000 or so clones in total; around 86% of them show up just once. Roughly a tenth of the sample lies in the top ten. Sequencing was carried out using peripheral blood. These receptors were collected from a woman aged 45-65 years with COVID-19, enrolled during active disease.

The count of this clone is one. The chain uses TRBV28 and TRBJ2-7, with a possible D match to TRBD1 (7 bases). The CDR3 contains 15 residues. V lost 4 bases, J lost 2 bases, and 15 bases lay in between. Germline CDR1 reads MDHEN; CDR2 reads SYDVKM. CDR3 in DNA: TGTGCCAGCAGTTCTAGTGGGGGGACAGCCTACGAGCAGTACGTC. Translating it yields CASSSSGGTAYEQYV.

The chain joins TRBV9 to TRBJ2-3; D unresolved. V lost 3 bases to trimming and J lost 5 bases, with 16 bases between them. Germline assignment: CDR1 SGDLS and CDR2 YYNGEE. This CDR3 spans 15 amino acids. The CDR3 is CASSEQTVLGDTQYF. Here the CDR3 DNA reads TGTGCCAGCAGCGAGCAGACTGTTCTGGGAGATACGCAGTATTTT.

This chain links TRBV5-1 with TRBJ2-7; perhaps TRBD1 as D (6 bases). Germline V gene lookup returns CDR1 SGHRS and CDR2 YFSETQ. V was clipped by 2 bases and J by 4 bases, with 7 bases between them. The CDR3 length is 12 residues. DNA of the CDR3: TGCGCCAGCAGCTTTACAGGGTACGAGCAGTACTTC. Translating gives CASSFTGYEQYF.

The chain links TRBV24-1 to TRBJ2-3; 7 bases agree with TRBD1. Unmatched junction bases numbered 4, after V lost 2 bases and J lost 3 bases. CDR1 and CDR2 (germline): KGHDR, SFDVKD. The CDR3 totals 15 residues. CDR3: CATSDSPGQTDTQYF. The CDR3 nucleotides are TGTGCCACCAGTGATTCGCCGGGACAGACAGATACGCAGTATTTT.

V is TRBV7-2 and J is TRBJ2-1, with TRBD2 matching over 8 bases. CDR3 length: 19 residues. Germline CDR1 and CDR2: SGHTA and FQGNSA. V dropped 1 base and J dropped 6; count of bases not matched to a gene: 17. The DNA for the CDR3 is TGTGCCAGCAGCTTAGTAGGGCGGGGGGCCCTAGGGATCTCCAATGAGCAGTTCTTC. Translation gives CASSLVGRGALGISNEQFF.

V usage is TRBV6-2 or TRBV6-3 and J usage is TRBJ1-2, with D possibly TRBD1 on 6 matching bases. This CDR3 is built from 14 residues. Germline V CDR1 and CDR2: MNHEY, SVGEGT. With 2 bases removed from V and 7 bases from J, the gap between germline ends came to 14 bases. As DNA, the CDR3 is TGTGCCAGCAGTTACACTACAGGGTTTGTTGGCTACACCTTC. It encodes CASSYTTGFVGYTF.

V and J are TRBV6-2 or TRBV6-3 and TRBJ2-7, with 7 positions matching TRBD1. The CDR3 length is 15 residues. Looked up from germline, CDR1 is MNHEY and CDR2 is SVGEGT. Trimming removed 4 bases from V and 5 bases from J; junction bases left unmatched: 11. CDR3 DNA sequence: TGTGCCAGCAGTTTTCGAAGGGGGCGCGTGCACGAGCAGTACTTC. Its translation: CASSFRRGRVHEQYF.

V usage is TRBV24-1 and J usage is TRBJ2-1; weak D call: TRBD1 (5 bases). The CDR3 contains 17 residues. With 4 bases removed from V and 7 bases from J, the gap between germline ends came to 22 bases. Germline loops: CDR1 KGHDR, CDR2 SFDVKD. The CDR3 loop reads CATSEGPSSSLGNEQFF. The CDR3 DNA reads TGTGCCACCAGTGAGGGGCCTAGTAGCTCTTTGGGAAATGAGCAGTTCTTC.

This clone was counted once. This rearrangement joins TRBV5-1 to TRBJ2-5; the D gene is possibly TRBD2 (5 bases). The length of the CDR3 is 15 residues. V lost 0 bases to trimming and J lost 0 bases, with 9 bases between them. Germline values: CDR1 SGHRS, CDR2 YFSETQ. The CDR3 DNA reads as TGCGCCAGCAGCTTGGCGGGATTGTACCAAGAGACCCAGTACTTC. This gives the protein CASSLAGLYQETQYF.

The chain employs TRBV25-1 and TRBJ1-5, with D unresolved. V lost 6 bases to trimming and J lost 5 bases, with 17 bases between them. Germline loops: CDR1 MGHDK, CDR2 SYGVNS. The CDR3 extends over 15 amino acids. Here the CDR3 reads CASRRDTPTYQPQHF. The CDR3 bases are TGTGCCAGCAGGAGGGATACACCCACTTATCAGCCCCAGCATTTT.

The chain has TRBV12-3 or TRBV12-4 and TRBJ1-1, with a weak D call TRBD1 (5 bases). This CDR3 has 13 amino acids. The V end was cut by 6 bases, the J end by 5 bases, with 13 bases between. The CDR3 bases are TGTGCCAGCAGGTGGGGCGGTTGGACTGAAGCTTTCTTT. Its translation: CASRWGGWTEAFF.

The chain employs TRBV9 and TRBJ2-1; 8 nucleotides agree with TRBD1. Germline-derived CDR1 and CDR2 are SGDLS and YYNGEE. The CDR3 runs 16 residues. V trimming: 4 bases; J trimming: 4 bases; junction bases outside the gene matches: 10. In DNA, the CDR3 is TGTGCCAGCAGCCCCCCCGGACAGGGTAGTTACAATGAGCAGTTCTTC. Residues: CASSPPGQGSYNEQFF. The whole variable domain, remainder taken from reference TRBV9 and TRBJ2-1, is DSGVTQTPKHLITATGQRVTLRCSPRSGDLSVYWYQQSLDQGLQFLIQYYNGEERAKGNILERFSAQQFPDLHSELNLSSLELGDSALYFCASSPPGQGSYNEQFFGPGTRLTVL.

V gene TRBV5-5 combines with J gene TRBJ2-7; 7 bases align to TRBD1. Trimming removed 4 bases from V and 6 bases from J; junction bases left unmatched: 10. The CDR3 is made up of 14 amino acids. Germline assignment: CDR1 SGHKS and CDR2 YYEKEE (reference sequence). CDR3 bases: TGTGCCAGCAGCCGCCGGGACAGCCGAGGCGAGCAGTACGTC. Protein sequence: CASSRRDSRGEQYV.

CDR3 amino acids: CASRIGTGGYGYTF. CDR3 DNA sequence: TGTGCCAGCAGGATCGGGACAGGGGGATATGGCTACACCTTC. V gene TRBV7-2 combines with J gene TRBJ1-2; TRBD1 matches 11 bases. This CDR3 contains 14 residues. The V gene's germline CDR1 is SGHTA and CDR2 FQGNSA. The trim removed 6 bases at V and 5 bases at J, leaving 5 bases unmatched.

This chain connects TRBV25-1 to TRBJ1-2; 9 bases match TRBD1. This CDR3 comprises 12 residues. The J segment lost 8 bases and the V segment lost 6 bases, leaving 4 bases of the junction unmatched. Germline loops: CDR1 MGHDK, CDR2 SYGVNS. This chain's CDR3 is CASRGQGRGYTF. CDR3 sequence (DNA): TGTGCCAGCAGAGGACAGGGGAGGGGCTACACCTTC.

This rearrangement joins TRBV6-5 to TRBJ1-1; 10 bases match TRBD1. The CDR3 contains 15 residues. Germline CDR1 MNHEY, CDR2 SVGAGI. The J segment lost 7 bases and the V segment lost 6 bases, leaving 11 bases of the junction unmatched. The CDR3 coding sequence is TGTGCCAGCAGCTCCCCCCGACAGGGGGCTGTTGAAGCTTTCTTT. Its protein product is CASSSPRQGAVEAFF.

The chain uses TRBV19 and TRBJ2-5, with D unresolved. The CDR3 covers 11 residues. Germline V gives CDR1 LNHDA, CDR2 SQIVND (reference sequence). V was cut by 5 bases and J by 2 bases, with 3 bases left in between. The CDR3: CASSSQETQYF. The CDR3 bases are TGTGCCAGTAGTTCACAAGAGACCCAGTACTTC. Combining the CDR3 with reference TRBV19 and TRBJ2-5 gives the whole variable domain DGGITQSPKYLFRKEGQNVTLSCEQNLNHDAMYWYRQDPGQGLRLIYYSQIVNDFQKGDIAEGYSVSREKKESFPLTVTSAQKNPTAFYLCASSSQETQYFGPGTRLLVL.

This clone was detected a few times. This chain uses TRBV14 with TRBJ1-2; D is unresolved. The CDR3 has 14 residues. The V end lost 0 bases, the J end lost 7 bases, and 12 bases lay between the germline ends. The germline V gene has CDR1 SGHDN and CDR2 FVKESK. The CDR3 here is CASSQDLGAGGYTF. For the CDR3, the DNA is TGTGCCAGCAGCCAAGATCTTGGCGCGGGTGGCTACACCTTC.